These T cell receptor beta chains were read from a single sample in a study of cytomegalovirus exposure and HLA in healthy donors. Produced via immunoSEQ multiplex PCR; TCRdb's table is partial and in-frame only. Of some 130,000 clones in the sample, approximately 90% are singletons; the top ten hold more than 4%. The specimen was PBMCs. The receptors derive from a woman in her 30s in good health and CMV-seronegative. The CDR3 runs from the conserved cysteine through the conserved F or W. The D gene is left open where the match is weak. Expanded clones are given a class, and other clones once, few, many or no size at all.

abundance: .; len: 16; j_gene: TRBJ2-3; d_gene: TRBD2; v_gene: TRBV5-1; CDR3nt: TGCGCCAGCAGCGCCCAGGGACTAGCGGGGGGGGGTACGCAGTATTTT; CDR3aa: CASSAQGLAGGGTQYF
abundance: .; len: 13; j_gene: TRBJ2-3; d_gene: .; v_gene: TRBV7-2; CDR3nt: TGTGCCAGCAGCTTAGACTTCGTTGGTACGCAGTATTTT; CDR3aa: CASSLDFVGTQYF
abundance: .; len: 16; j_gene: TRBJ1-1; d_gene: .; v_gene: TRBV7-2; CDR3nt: TGTGCCAGCAGCTCCGGGGACATTTGGATGGACACTGAAGCTTTCTTT; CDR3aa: CASSSGDIWMDTEAFF
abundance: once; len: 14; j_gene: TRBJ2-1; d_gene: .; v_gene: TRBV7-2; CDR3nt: TGTGCCAGCAGCTCCCTCTTCTCAGGGGTTGAGCAGTTCTTC; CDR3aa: CASSSLFSGVEQFF
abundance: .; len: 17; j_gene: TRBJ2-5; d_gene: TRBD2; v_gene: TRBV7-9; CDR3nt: TGTGCCAGCAGCTTAACTCCGGGACTAGCGAGAGTGGAGACCCAGTACTTC; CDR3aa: CASSLTPGLARVETQYF
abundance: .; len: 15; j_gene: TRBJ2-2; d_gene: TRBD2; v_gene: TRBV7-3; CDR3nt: TGTGCCAGCAGCCCAGGCGGGGGGCAAACCGGGGAGCTGTTTTTT; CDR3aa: CASSPGGGQTGELFF
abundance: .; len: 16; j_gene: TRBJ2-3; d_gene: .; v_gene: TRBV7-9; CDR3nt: TGTGCCAGCAGGCGACAGGTCCCGACAAAAACAGATACGCAGTATTTT; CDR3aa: CASRRQVPTKTDTQYF
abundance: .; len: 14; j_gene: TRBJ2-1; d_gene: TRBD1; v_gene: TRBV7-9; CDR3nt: TGTGCCAGCAGCCTTCCCGACAGGGGTAAGGAGCAGTTCTTC; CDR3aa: CASSLPDRGKEQFF
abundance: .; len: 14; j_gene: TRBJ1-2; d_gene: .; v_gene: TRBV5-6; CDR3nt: TGTGCCAGCAGCTTCGTCGCGACAGGTTCTGGCTACACCTTC; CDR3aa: CASSFVATGSGYTF
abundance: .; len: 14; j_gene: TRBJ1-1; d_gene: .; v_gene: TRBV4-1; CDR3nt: TGCGCCAGCAGCCAAGATCGGTCCGTCCTCGAAGCTTTCTTT; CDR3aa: CASSQDRSVLEAFF
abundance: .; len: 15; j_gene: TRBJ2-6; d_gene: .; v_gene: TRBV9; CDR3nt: TGTGCCAGCAGTAAACAGGGTTCTGGGGCCAACGTCCTGACTTTC; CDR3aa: CASSKQGSGANVLTF
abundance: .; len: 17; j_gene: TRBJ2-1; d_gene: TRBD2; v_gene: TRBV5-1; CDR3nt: TGCGCCAGCAGCTTGGCCTGGCTGGGAGGGGATTGGAATGAGCAGTTCTTC; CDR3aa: CASSLAWLGGDWNEQFF
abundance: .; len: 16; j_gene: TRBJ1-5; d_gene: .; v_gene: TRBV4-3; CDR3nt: TGCGCCAGCAGCCAAGATTTTGCCGAGAGTAATCAGCCCCAGCATTTT; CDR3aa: CASSQDFAESNQPQHF
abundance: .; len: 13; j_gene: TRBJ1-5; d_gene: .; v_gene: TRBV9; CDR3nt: TGTGCCAGCAGCCCTTCTTGGGGCCAGCCCCAGCATTTT; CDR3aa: CASSPSWGQPQHF
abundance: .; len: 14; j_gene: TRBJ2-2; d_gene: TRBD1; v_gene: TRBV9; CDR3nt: TGTGCCAGCAGCGGGGACAGCTACACCGGGGAGCTGTTTTTT; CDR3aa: CASSGDSYTGELFF
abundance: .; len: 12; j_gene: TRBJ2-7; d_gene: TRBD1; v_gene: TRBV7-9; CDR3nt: TGTTCCACCAACAGGGGGTCCTACGAGCAGTACTTC; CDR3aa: CSTNRGSYEQYF
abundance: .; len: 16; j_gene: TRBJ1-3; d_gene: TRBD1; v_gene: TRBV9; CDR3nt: TGTGCCAGCAGCGCCTCTGGGACAGGTACTGGAAACACCATATATTTT; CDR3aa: CASSASGTGTGNTIYF
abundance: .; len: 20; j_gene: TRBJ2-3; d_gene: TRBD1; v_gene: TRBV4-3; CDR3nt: TGCGCCAGCAGCCAAGAACGAGTTAACCGGGACAGGGTACACACAGATACGCAGTATTTT; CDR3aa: CASSQERVNRDRVHTDTQYF
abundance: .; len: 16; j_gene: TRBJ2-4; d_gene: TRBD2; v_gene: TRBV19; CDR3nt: TGTGCCAGTAGTATAGAAAAACTAGCGGGGCAAAACATTCAGTACTTC; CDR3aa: CASSIEKLAGQNIQYF
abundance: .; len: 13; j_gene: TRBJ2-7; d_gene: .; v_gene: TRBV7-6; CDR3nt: TGTGCCAGCAGCCCAGACAGTTTGGACGAGCAGTACTTC; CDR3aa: CASSPDSLDEQYF
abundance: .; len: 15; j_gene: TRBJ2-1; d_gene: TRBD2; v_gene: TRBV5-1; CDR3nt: TGCGCCAGCAGCTTGACTAGCGGGGGCGTAAATGAGCAGTTCTTC; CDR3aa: CASSLTSGGVNEQFF
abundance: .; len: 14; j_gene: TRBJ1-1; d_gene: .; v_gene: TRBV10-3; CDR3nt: TGTGCCATCAGTGATGTCGAGGGGAACACTGAAGCTTTCTTT; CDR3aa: CAISDVEGNTEAFF
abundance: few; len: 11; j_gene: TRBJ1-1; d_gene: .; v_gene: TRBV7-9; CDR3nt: TGTGCCAGCAGCCCACAGGGTGAAGCTTTCTTT; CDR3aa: CASSPQGEAFF
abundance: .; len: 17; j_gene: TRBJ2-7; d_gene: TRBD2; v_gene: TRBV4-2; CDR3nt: TGTGCCAGCAGCCAAGATCAATCGAGCGGGGGGTCCTACGAGCAGTACTTC; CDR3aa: CASSQDQSSGGSYEQYF
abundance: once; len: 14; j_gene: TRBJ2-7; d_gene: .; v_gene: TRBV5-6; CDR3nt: TGTGCCAGCAGCTTTGGAGGTAGCTCCTACGAGCAGTACTTC; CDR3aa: CASSFGGSSYEQYF
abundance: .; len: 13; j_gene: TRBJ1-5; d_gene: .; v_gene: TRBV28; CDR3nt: TGTGCCAGCAGTACCGGACTCGCTCAGCCCCAGCATTTT; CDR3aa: CASSTGLAQPQHF
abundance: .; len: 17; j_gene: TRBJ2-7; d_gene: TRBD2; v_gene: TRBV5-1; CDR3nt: TGCGCCAGCAGCTTGGGGGGGAGGGCTAGCGCATCCTACGAGCAGTACTTC; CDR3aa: CASSLGGRASASYEQYF
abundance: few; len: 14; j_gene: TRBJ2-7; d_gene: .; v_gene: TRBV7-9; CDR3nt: TGTGCCAGCAGCTTAGGGCCAATCCACCACGAGCAGTACTTC; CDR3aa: CASSLGPIHHEQYF
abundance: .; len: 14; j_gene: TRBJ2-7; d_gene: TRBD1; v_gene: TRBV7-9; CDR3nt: TGTGCCAGCAGCTTAGCGGGGACAGGCTACGAGCAGTACTTC; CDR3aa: CASSLAGTGYEQYF
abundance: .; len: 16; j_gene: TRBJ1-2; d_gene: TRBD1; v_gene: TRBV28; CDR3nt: TGTGCCAGCAGTTCGTTGACAGGGGGAAGATTCTATGGCTACACCTTC; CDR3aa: CASSSLTGGRFYGYTF
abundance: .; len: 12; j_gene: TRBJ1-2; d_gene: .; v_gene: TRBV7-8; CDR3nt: TGTGCCAGCAGCCCCGGGACTGTCGGCTACACCTTC; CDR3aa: CASSPGTVGYTF
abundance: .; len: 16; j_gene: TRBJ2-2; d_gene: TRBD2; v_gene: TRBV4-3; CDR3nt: TGCGCCAGCAGCCCAATGCTTAGCGGGGGAACCGGGGAGCTGTTTTTT; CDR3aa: CASSPMLSGGTGELFF
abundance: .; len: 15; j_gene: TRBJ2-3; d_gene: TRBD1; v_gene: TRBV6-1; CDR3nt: TGTGCCAGCAGGGCCGGGACAGGGGGCACAGATACGCAGTATTTT; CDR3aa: CASRAGTGGTDTQYF
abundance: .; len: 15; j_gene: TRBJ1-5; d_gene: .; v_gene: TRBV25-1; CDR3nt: TGTGCCAGCAGTGAAGCTGGGGGCCGTAATCAGCCCCAGCATTTT; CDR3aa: CASSEAGGRNQPQHF
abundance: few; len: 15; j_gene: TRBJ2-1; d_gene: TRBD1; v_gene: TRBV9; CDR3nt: TGTGCCAGCAGCCTTTCAGACAGGGCCTACAATGAGCAGTTCTTC; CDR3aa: CASSLSDRAYNEQFF
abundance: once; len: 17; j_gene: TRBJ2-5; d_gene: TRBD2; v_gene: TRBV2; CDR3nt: TGTGCCAGCAGTGGGGGGTTTGGCGGGAGGGCCGGTGAGACCCAGTACTTC; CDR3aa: CASSGGFGGRAGETQYF
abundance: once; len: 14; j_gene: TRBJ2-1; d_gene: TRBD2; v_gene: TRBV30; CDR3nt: TGTGCCTGCAAGACTAGCGGAAGATACAATGAGCAGTTCTTC; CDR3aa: CACKTSGRYNEQFF
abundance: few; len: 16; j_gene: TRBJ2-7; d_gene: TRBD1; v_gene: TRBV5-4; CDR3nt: TGTGCCAGCAGCCAAGATCTTGGGACAGGGGGCTACGAGCAGTACTTC; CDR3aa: CASSQDLGTGGYEQYF
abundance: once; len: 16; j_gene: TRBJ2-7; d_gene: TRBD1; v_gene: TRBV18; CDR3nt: TGTGCCAGCTCACCACCGACGGGACAGGGCTCCTACGAGCAGTACTTC; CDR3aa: CASSPPTGQGSYEQYF
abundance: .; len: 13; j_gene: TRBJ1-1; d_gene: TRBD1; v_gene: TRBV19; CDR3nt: TGTGCCAGTAGTGTTGGGACAGGCGCTGAAGCTTTCTTT; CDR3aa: CASSVGTGAEAFF
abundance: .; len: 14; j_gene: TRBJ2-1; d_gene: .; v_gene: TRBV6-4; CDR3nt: TGTGCCAGCAGCCAAATACTAGCTTCCAATGAGCAGTTCTTC; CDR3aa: CASSQILASNEQFF
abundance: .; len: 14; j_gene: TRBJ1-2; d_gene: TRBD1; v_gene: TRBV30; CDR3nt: TGTGCCTGGAGTTTCGACAGGGGGCATTGGGGCTACACCTTC; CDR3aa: CAWSFDRGHWGYTF
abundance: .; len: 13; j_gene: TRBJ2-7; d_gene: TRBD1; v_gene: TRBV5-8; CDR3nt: TGTGCCAGCAGCACGGACAGGGGCTACGAGCAGTACTTC; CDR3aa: CASSTDRGYEQYF
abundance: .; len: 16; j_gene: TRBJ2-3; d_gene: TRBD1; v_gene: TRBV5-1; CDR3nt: TGCGCCAGCAGCTACCGACAGGGGCTAAGCACAGATACGCAGTATTTT; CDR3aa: CASSYRQGLSTDTQYF
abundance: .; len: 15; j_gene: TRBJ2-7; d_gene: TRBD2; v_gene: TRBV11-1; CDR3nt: TGTGCCAGCAGCCTCAGTAGCGGGACCTCCTACGAGCAGTACTTC; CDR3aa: CASSLSSGTSYEQYF
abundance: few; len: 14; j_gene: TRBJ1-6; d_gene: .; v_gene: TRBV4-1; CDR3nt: TGCGCCAGCAGCCAAGATACAGGGCACTCACCCCTCCACTTT; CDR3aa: CASSQDTGHSPLHF
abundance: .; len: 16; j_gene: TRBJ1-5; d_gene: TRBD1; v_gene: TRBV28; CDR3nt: TGTGCCAGCAGTTTCCGAGCCACAGGGGTAAATCAGCCCCAGCATTTT; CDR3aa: CASSFRATGVNQPQHF
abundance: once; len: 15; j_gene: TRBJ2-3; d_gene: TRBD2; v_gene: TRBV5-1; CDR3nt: TGCGCCAGCAGCTTAGCTAGCGGGGGTACAGATACGCAGTATTTT; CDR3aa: CASSLASGGTDTQYF
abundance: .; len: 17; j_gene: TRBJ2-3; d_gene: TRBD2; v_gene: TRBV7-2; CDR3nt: TGTGCCAGCAGCGCACCTAGCGGGGGGGCCTCCTGGGATACGCAGTATTTT; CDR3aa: CASSAPSGGASWDTQYF